The 4 T cell receptor beta chains listed next were all sequenced from one sample in a study of CD8 T cells in Susac syndrome. RNA in amounts of about 0.5 to 1 ug was reverse transcribed with random hexamers. TCRdb re-analysed the immunoSEQ multiplex PCR reads in MiXCR, keeping a single row per CDR3 protein. The data hold roughly 100,000 distinct CDR3 sequences, with around 94% observed a single time. Sequences were obtained from CD4+ T cells from PBMCs. The receptors derive from a human donor with Susac syndrome.

The chain carries TRBV4-1 and TRBJ1-6; TRBD1 agrees at 7 bases. Trimming cost V 2 bases and J 0 bases; bases outside gene matches: 4. CDR1 is MGHRA and CDR2 is YSYEKL in the germline V gene. The CDR3 has 17 residues. The CDR3 DNA is TGCGCCAGCAGCCAACTGACAGGGAGCTCCTATAATTCACCCCTCCACTTT. It is translated as CASSQLTGSSYNSPLHF.

Only one count was recorded for this clonotype. The chain uses TRBV19 and TRBJ1-4; D is uncertain. V was clipped by 5 bases and J by 8 bases, with 9 bases between them. The CDR3 has 12 residues. Per germline, CDR1 LNHDA and CDR2 SQIVND (reference sequence). CDR3 nucleotide sequence: TGTGCCAGTAGTTCCAGATGGGAAAAACTGTTTTTT. This translates into CASSSRWEKLFF.

The J gene is TRBJ2-5, the V gene TRBV7-2; D might be TRBD1 or TRBD2, each matching 5 bases. The V and J ends lost 0 bases and 1 base respectively, with 9 bases between them. The CDR3 totals 15 residues. The germline CDR1 and CDR2 sequences are SGHTA and FQGNSA. This CDR3 is CASSLALGRQETQYF. CDR3 DNA: TGTGCCAGCAGCTTAGCGCTGGGACGCCAAGAGACCCAGTACTTC. The full variable domain, its missing parts supplied by reference TRBV7-2 and TRBJ2-5, is GAGVSQSPSNKVTEKGKDVELRCDPISGHTALYWYRQSLGQGLEFLIYFQGNSAPDKSGLPSDRFSAERTGGSVSTLTIQRTQQEDSAVYLCASSLALGRQETQYFGPGTRLLVL.

The genes are TRBV7-9 and TRBJ1-1; 8 nucleotides line up with TRBD1. The CDR3 consists of 15 residues. V dropped 4 bases and J dropped 3; count of bases not matched to a gene: 7. Germline CDR1 and CDR2: SEHNR and FQNEAQ (reference sequence). The CDR3, as DNA: TGTGCCAGCAGCTCGGGACAGGCTGAATACACTGAAGCTTTCTTT. This gives the protein CASSSGQAEYTEAFF.